This T cell receptor (beta chain) is from a study of spatial heterogeneity in lung cancer. Study-level background: Beta-chain sequences were consistently detected more often than alpha-chain sequences. An average of more than ten raw reads was observed per unique TCR and UMI combination.

This clonotype came up many times. What it binds is not known. This beta chain is a stray read from a library made for alpha chains; its abundance is not meaningful. Time point in this sample: sample taken at primary tumor resection. Sequencing covered unsorted whole RNA taken from tumor, nontumor lung or frozen PBMC. Untreated early-stage non-small cell lung cancer patients, 55 to 85 in total, were the donors. Germline V lookup: CDR1 SGDLS, CDR2 YYNGEE. The V gene lost 3 bases and the J gene lost 3 bases, with 13 bases spanning the gap. This CDR3 spans 14 amino acids. MiXCR was run by TCRdb on the 5' RACE reads, yielding one entry per CDR3 protein. The sample lists more than 6,500 distinct CDR3 sequences, around 8.6% occurring once. Study-wide results and caveats: At resection, ubiquitous expanded tumor TCRs appeared in blood more than at follow-up.

The source is a male donor with early-stage non-small cell lung cancer. Sequenced here: PBMCs, sampled at surgery. The chain links TRBV9 to TRBJ2-7; D possibly corresponds to TRBD1 (6 bases). CDR3 sequence: CASSATGHNYEQYF. Here the CDR3 DNA reads TGTGCCAGCAGCGCCACGGGACACAACTACGAGCAGTACTTC.